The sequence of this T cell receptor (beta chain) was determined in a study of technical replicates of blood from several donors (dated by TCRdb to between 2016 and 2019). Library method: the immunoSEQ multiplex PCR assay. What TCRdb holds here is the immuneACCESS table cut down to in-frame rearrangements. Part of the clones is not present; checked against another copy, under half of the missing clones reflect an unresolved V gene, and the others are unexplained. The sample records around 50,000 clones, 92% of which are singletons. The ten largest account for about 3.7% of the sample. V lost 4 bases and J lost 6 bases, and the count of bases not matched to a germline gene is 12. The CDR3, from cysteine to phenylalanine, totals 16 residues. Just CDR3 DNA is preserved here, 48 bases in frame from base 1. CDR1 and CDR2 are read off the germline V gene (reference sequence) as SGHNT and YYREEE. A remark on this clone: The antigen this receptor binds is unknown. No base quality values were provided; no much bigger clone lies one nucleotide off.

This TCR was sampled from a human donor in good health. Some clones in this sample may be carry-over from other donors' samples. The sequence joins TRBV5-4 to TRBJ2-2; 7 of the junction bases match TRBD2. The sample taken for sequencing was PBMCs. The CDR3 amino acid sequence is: CASSLNGLADSGELFF. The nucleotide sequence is TGTGCCAGCAGCCTCAATGGGCTAGCGGACTCCGGGGAGCTGTTTTTT. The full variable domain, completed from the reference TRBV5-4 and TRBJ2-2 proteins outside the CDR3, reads ETGVTQSPTHLIKTRGQQVTLRCSSQSGHNTVSWYQQALGQGPQFIFQYYREEENGRGNFPPRFSGLQFPNYSSELNVNALELDDSALYLCASSLNGLADSGELFFGEGSRLTVL.